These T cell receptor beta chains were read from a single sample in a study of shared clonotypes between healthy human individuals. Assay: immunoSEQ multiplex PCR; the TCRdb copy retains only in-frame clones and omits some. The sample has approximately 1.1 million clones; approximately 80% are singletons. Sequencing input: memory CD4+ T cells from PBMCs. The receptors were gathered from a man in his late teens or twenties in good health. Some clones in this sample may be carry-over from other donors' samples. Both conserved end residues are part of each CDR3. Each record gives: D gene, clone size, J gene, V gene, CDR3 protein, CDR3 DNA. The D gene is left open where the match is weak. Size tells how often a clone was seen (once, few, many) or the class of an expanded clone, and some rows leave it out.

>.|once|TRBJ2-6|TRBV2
CASSRGTTGANVLTF
TGTGCCAGCAGTAGAGGGACGACTGGGGCCAACGTCCTGACTTTC
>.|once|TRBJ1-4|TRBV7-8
CASSLESRETRQSPFF
TGTGCCAGCAGCTTAGAGAGCCGGGAAACCCGCCAGAGCCCGTTTTTT
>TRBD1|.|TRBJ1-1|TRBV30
CAWRGQGGTEAFF
TGTGCCTGGAGGGGACAGGGGGGGACTGAAGCTTTCTTT
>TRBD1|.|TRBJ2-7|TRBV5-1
CASSLGTGISYEQYF
TGCGCCAGCAGCTTAGGGACAGGGATTTCCTACGAGCAGTACTTC
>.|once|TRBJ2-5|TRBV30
CAWSVLRYPQETQYF
TGTGCCTGGAGTGTACTGCGATATCCCCAAGAGACCCAGTACTTC
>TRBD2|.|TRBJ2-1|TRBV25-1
CASSEPGLAGNEQFF
TGTGCCAGCAGTGAACCGGGACTAGCGGGTAATGAGCAGTTCTTC
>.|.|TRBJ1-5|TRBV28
CASSSSVGRFTQPQHF
TGTGCCAGCAGTTCCTCTGTTGGCAGGTTTACTCAGCCCCAGCATTTT
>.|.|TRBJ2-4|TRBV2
CASMVGGSNIQYF
TGTGCCAGCATGGTCGGGGGAAGTAACATTCAGTACTTC
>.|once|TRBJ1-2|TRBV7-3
CASSVDSYGYTF
TGTGCCAGCAGCGTGGACAGCTATGGCTACACCTTC
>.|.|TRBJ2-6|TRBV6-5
CATTTALGANVLTF
TGTGCCACTACGACGGCCCTAGGGGCCAACGTCCTGACTTTC
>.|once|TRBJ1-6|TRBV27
CASSTGQGSPLHF
TGTGCCAGCAGTACGGGACAAGGCTCACCCCTCCACTTT
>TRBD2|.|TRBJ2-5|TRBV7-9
CASSPTSGRGGQETQYF
TGTGCCAGCAGCCCAACTAGCGGGAGAGGGGGTCAAGAGACCCAGTACTTC
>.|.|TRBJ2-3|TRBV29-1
CSVEGDGADTQYF
TGCAGCGTTGAAGGGGATGGGGCAGATACGCAGTATTTT
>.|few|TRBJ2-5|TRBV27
CASKSSGETQYF
TGTGCCAGCAAGTCATCGGGAGAGACCCAGTACTTC
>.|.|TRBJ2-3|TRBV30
CAWSARDTQYF
TGTGCCTGGAGTGCGAGAGATACGCAGTATTTT
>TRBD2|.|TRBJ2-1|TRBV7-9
CASSPKGTSGGQNNEQFF
TGTGCCAGCAGCCCGAAGGGGACTAGCGGGGGCCAAAACAATGAGCAGTTCTTC